Listed below are T cell receptor beta chains from one sample, sequenced in a study of cytomegalovirus exposure and HLA in healthy donors. Repertoires were generated with immunoSEQ multiplex PCR, while TCRdb's copy carries only in-frame clones and drops some. The sample has 110,000 or so clones; around 86% are singletons. Material for sequencing was PBMCs. These receptors were taken from a woman aged 30 to 39 in good health and CMV-seronegative. Both conserved end residues are part of each CDR3. A D gene is named only where the DNA matches it firmly. The listing skips clone size in some rows; elsewhere it reads once, few, many or a size class.

DNA	CDR3	V	J	size	D
TGTGCCAGCAGCTCATCCTGGGAGGTAAGCACTGAAGCTTTCTTT	CASSSSWEVSTEAFF	TRBV7-6	TRBJ1-1	NA	NA
TGTGCCTGGAGTGTACCCGCGGGAGCCTACAATGAGCAGTTCTTC	CAWSVPAGAYNEQFF	TRBV30	TRBJ2-1	NA	TRBD2
TGTGCCAGCAGTTTACCCCCGAGGGTGGTGGGATACAATGAGCAGTTCTTC	CASSLPPRVVGYNEQFF	TRBV27	TRBJ2-1	few	NA
TGTGCCAGCAGCCCAACAGGGAGCTCTGGAAACACCATATATTTT	CASSPTGSSGNTIYF	TRBV7-9	TRBJ1-3	NA	NA
TGCGCCAGCCTCAGGGGGGACAGGACTTACAATGAGCAGTTCTTC	CASLRGDRTYNEQFF	TRBV5-1	TRBJ2-1	NA	TRBD1
TGTGCCAGCAGTTTAGTCAGTCAGGGGTTAGGCACTGAAGCTTTCTTT	CASSLVSQGLGTEAFF	TRBV28	TRBJ1-1	few	NA
TGCGCCAGCAGTGGAGACAGTCATAATTCACCCCTCCACTTT	CASSGDSHNSPLHF	TRBV2	TRBJ1-6	NA	NA
TGTGCCAGCAGCATATTCAGGGACTACGAGCAGTACTTC	CASSIFRDYEQYF	TRBV5-4	TRBJ2-7	NA	NA
TGTGCCATCACCAGAGACGGCAGGGAGGGTGAAGCTTTCTTT	CAITRDGREGEAFF	TRBV10-3	TRBJ1-1	NA	NA
TGTGCCAGCGGCAACGGGGGAACCTACGAGCAGTACTTC	CASGNGGTYEQYF	TRBV7-2	TRBJ2-7	NA	NA
TGTGCCAGTAGAGTAGCTAACACCGGGGAGCTGTTTTTT	CASRVANTGELFF	TRBV19	TRBJ2-2	NA	NA
TGTGCCAGCAGTGAATCGACTAATAACAATGAGCAGTTCTTC	CASSESTNNNEQFF	TRBV25-1	TRBJ2-1	NA	NA
TGTGCCAGCAGCGAGGGCGCAGATCCAACTAATGAAAAACTGTTTTTT	CASSEGADPTNEKLFF	TRBV7-6	TRBJ1-4	NA	NA
TGTGCCAGCAGGGGCGGTGAGGGACTCTGGGATACGCAGTATTTT	CASRGGEGLWDTQYF	TRBV7-9	TRBJ2-3	NA	NA
TGTGCCAGCAGTTACCCGGGGGAACGTCAGCCCCAGCATTTT	CASSYPGERQPQHF	TRBV6-6	TRBJ1-5	few	NA
TGTGCCTGGAGTGTAGCCGGGGGCGAGCAGTACTTC	CAWSVAGGEQYF	TRBV30	TRBJ2-7	NA	NA
TGTGCCAGCAGCGTCAGCGGGAGGAACAATGAGCAGTTCTTC	CASSVSGRNNEQFF	TRBV9	TRBJ2-1	NA	TRBD2
TGTGCCAGCAGCTTGGGAGGGGGGTCTGGAAACACCATATATTTT	CASSLGGGSGNTIYF	TRBV7-9	TRBJ1-3	NA	NA
TGTGCCAGCAGTGATGGGGGAGGGGCGAATGAGCAGTTCTTC	CASSDGGGANEQFF	TRBV25-1	TRBJ2-1	NA	TRBD2
TGTGCCTGGAGTGTCTATACTGGAAACACCATATATTTT	CAWSVYTGNTIYF	TRBV30	TRBJ1-3	NA	NA
TGTGCCAGCAGTGAACCCGGGACAGCTAATGAAAAACTGTTTTTT	CASSEPGTANEKLFF	TRBV6-1	TRBJ1-4	NA	TRBD1
TGTGCCAGCAGCTTCCCAAGGCAGGGGGCAAGTTCCGGGGAGCTGTTTTTT	CASSFPRQGASSGELFF	TRBV7-2	TRBJ2-2	NA	TRBD1
TGTGCCAGCAGCGCCGGACAGGGTCAGCAGTTCTTC	CASSAGQGQQFF	TRBV7-8	TRBJ2-1	NA	TRBD1